The rows below give T cell receptor beta chains drawn from one sample of a study of cytomegalovirus exposure and HLA in healthy donors. Produced via immunoSEQ multiplex PCR; TCRdb's table is partial and in-frame only. The sample has about 120,000 clones, 70% to 90% seen once; the top ten hold 6% to 7%. Sequenced material: PBMCs. These receptors all stem from a woman aged 18-30 years in good health and CMV-seropositive. Each CDR3 is given with its conserved first and last residue. D genes are given only for firm matches. The size field is filled for only some rows; it gives once, few, many or a size class.

cdr3_nt cdr3_aa j_call v_call clone_size d_call
TGTGCCAGCAGTTTAGGGAGGGGGGTGACCCAGTACTTC CASSLGRGVTQYF TRBJ2-5 TRBV27 . .
TGTGCCAGCAGCTTCCGACTAGCGGGAGACTACAATGAGCAGTTCTTC CASSFRLAGDYNEQFF TRBJ2-1 TRBV11-2 . TRBD2
TGTGCCAGCACTCGATTTACTAGCGATACTAGCACAGATACGCAGTATTTT CASTRFTSDTSTDTQYF TRBJ2-3 TRBV2 . TRBD2
TGTGCCAGCAGCTACGGACAGGCTGACGAGCAGTACTTC CASSYGQADEQYF TRBJ2-7 TRBV5-4 few TRBD1
TGTGCCAGTAGTACCCAAAACAAGAACACTGAAGCTTTCTTT CASSTQNKNTEAFF TRBJ1-1 TRBV19 . .
TGCGCCAGCAGCCTACCCGCCAAGGGGGCCTTGGTTGAAGCTTTCTTT CASSLPAKGALVEAFF TRBJ1-1 TRBV5-1 . TRBD1
TGTGCCATCAGTGACGGGTACGAGCAGTACTTC CAISDGYEQYF TRBJ2-7 TRBV10-3 few .
TGCAGCGCTACAGATTTAACTAATGAAAAACTGTTTTTT CSATDLTNEKLFF TRBJ1-4 TRBV29-1 . .
TGTGCCAGCAAGGTCCAGCGGGCTAACTACAATGAGCAGTTCTTC CASKVQRANYNEQFF TRBJ2-1 TRBV2 . .
TGTGCCAGCAGTTATTCGGTCGGTGAGCAGTTCTTC CASSYSVGEQFF TRBJ2-1 TRBV6-5 . .
TGTGCCAGCAGCAAAGCGGAAAGCGGGGGGTCCTCCGAGCAGTACTTC CASSKAESGGSSEQYF TRBJ2-7 TRBV21-1 . .
TGTGCCAGCAGCGTAGACAGGGGGCCTGGAAACACCATATATTTT CASSVDRGPGNTIYF TRBJ1-3 TRBV7-3 . TRBD1
TGTGCCGTAGCCAGGGAATACGAGCAGTACTTC CAVAREYEQYF TRBJ2-7 TRBV30 . .
TGTGCCATCAAGCGGAATGATCAAGAGACCCAGTACTTC CAIKRNDQETQYF TRBJ2-5 TRBV10-3 . .
TGTGCCAGCAGCAAAGTCGACTCACAGGGGGCTATGGCAGATACGCAGTATTTT CASSKVDSQGAMADTQYF TRBJ2-3 TRBV21-1 . .
TGTGCCAGCAGTGGACAGGGACCCACCCCCGGGGAGCTGTTTTTT CASSGQGPTPGELFF TRBJ2-2 TRBV28 once TRBD1
TGTGCCAGCTCACCCCGGGACAGGGGGGGCGAGCAGTACTTC CASSPRDRGGEQYF TRBJ2-7 TRBV18 . TRBD1
TGTGCCAGCAGGGTCCTCCTCCGTACAGGGGGGGGAGAAAAACTGTTTTTT CASRVLLRTGGGEKLFF TRBJ1-4 TRBV9 . TRBD1
TGTGCCAGCAGCTTGGCCGGGGGTGAAAACACCATATATTTT CASSLAGGENTIYF TRBJ1-3 TRBV5-4 . .
TGTGCTAGCAGCCGTACTAACAAAGAGACCCAGTACTTC CASSRTNKETQYF TRBJ2-5 TRBV7-7 . .
TGTGCCAGCAGCTTCGGGACAGGGAACACCGGGGAGCTGTTTTTT CASSFGTGNTGELFF TRBJ2-2 TRBV7-9 . TRBD1
TGTGCCAGCTCACCCTCTAGGGTTCTAGCTACCTACGAGCAGTACTTC CASSPSRVLATYEQYF TRBJ2-7 TRBV18 . .
TGTGCCAGCCTGGGTTCAGGGTTCGGTGAAGCTTTCTTT CASLGSGFGEAFF TRBJ1-1 TRBV6-5 . .
TGTGCCAGCAGCCACAGGGGCGAGAGATATGGCTACACCTTC CASSHRGERYGYTF TRBJ1-2 TRBV6-6 . TRBD1
TGTGCCAGCAACTTACATGCGGGTTCCTACGAGCAGTACTTC CASNLHAGSYEQYF TRBJ2-7 TRBV7-8 . .
TGTGCCAGCAGCTCCATCCCAGGCGAGCTCGAAAAACTGTTTTTT CASSSIPGELEKLFF TRBJ1-4 TRBV5-5 . .
TGTGCCAGCAGTGCCCGGGTCTCCTACGAGCAGTACTTC CASSARVSYEQYF TRBJ2-7 TRBV6-5 few .
TGTGCCAGCAGAGACAGGGGGTTGAATCAGCCCCAGCATTTT CASRDRGLNQPQHF TRBJ1-5 TRBV2 . TRBD1
TGTGCCAGCAGAATAGGGGGGGCCTATGGCTACACCTTC CASRIGGAYGYTF TRBJ1-2 TRBV28 . .
TGCGCCAGCAGCTGGGGGGACAGGGGGCTTCACGAGCAGTACTTC CASSWGDRGLHEQYF TRBJ2-7 TRBV5-1 . TRBD1
TGCGCCAGCAGCCAAGGGCCACAGGGAGACACTGAAGCTTTCTTT CASSQGPQGDTEAFF TRBJ1-1 TRBV4-3 . .
TGCAGCGTTGAGGGGCAGGGGCAAAACATTCAGTACTTC CSVEGQGQNIQYF TRBJ2-4 TRBV29-1 . .
TGTGCCAGCAGCGGCTCCGGGACAGGGAACAATCAGCCCCAGCATTTT CASSGSGTGNNQPQHF TRBJ1-5 TRBV7-2 . TRBD1
TGTGCCAGCAGCAGACAGGGGGGCACTGAAGCTTTCTTT CASSRQGGTEAFF TRBJ1-1 TRBV14 . TRBD1
TGTGCCAGCAGCGGAAGGACAGGAGGAAAACTGTTTTTT CASSGRTGGKLFF TRBJ1-4 TRBV5-6 . TRBD1
TGTGCCAGCTCACAGGGGGCCGATGGCTACACCTTC CASSQGADGYTF TRBJ1-2 TRBV18 few TRBD1
TGTGCCAGCAGTGAAAGGTTTGCACCGGGATTTTACAATGAGCAGTTCTTC CASSERFAPGFYNEQFF TRBJ2-1 TRBV6-1 . .
TGCGCCAGCAGCCAAGCAGCAGGGGCCTACGAGCAGTACTTC CASSQAAGAYEQYF TRBJ2-7 TRBV4-1 . .
TGTGCCAGCAGCCGCCTGGGGCCCTATGGCTACACCTTC CASSRLGPYGYTF TRBJ1-2 TRBV14 . .
TGTGCCTGGAGGGCTAGATATGGCTACACCTTC CAWRARYGYTF TRBJ1-2 TRBV30 . .
TGTGCCAGCAGAAAGGACATGGGGTCCGATGAAAAACTGTTTTTT CASRKDMGSDEKLFF TRBJ1-4 TRBV2 . .
TGTGCCAGCAGTTTCTTGGGCAGTTTAATGACCTTC CASSFLGSLMTF TRBJ1-2 TRBV27 . .
TGTGCCAGCAGCGTAGCCGGCGGGAGGGCCTACGAGCAGTACTTC CASSVAGGRAYEQYF TRBJ2-7 TRBV9 . TRBD2
TGTGCCAGCAGCTTGAATGCTCCGGGGAGGAGTATGAACACTGAAGCTTTCTTT CASSLNAPGRSMNTEAFF TRBJ1-1 TRBV5-6 once .
TGTGCCAGCAGTTTGGTCCCAGGGCGGTCCCGGTCGACTGAAGCTTTCTTT CASSLVPGRSRSTEAFF TRBJ1-1 TRBV27 once .
TGTGCCAGCAGCTTCGGACAGGGCACAGATACGCAGTATTTT CASSFGQGTDTQYF TRBJ2-3 TRBV7-9 . TRBD1
TGCGCCAGCAGCCGGGAGGGGGCCCCCTACGAGCAGTACTTC CASSREGAPYEQYF TRBJ2-7 TRBV5-1 . .
TGCGCCAGCAGCGACACAGGGGGCTATGGCTACACCTTC CASSDTGGYGYTF TRBJ1-2 TRBV4-1 . TRBD1
TGTGCCAGCAGCAACCGGGACAGGCGCACAGATACGCAGTATTTT CASSNRDRRTDTQYF TRBJ2-3 TRBV5-8 few TRBD1
TGTGCCAGCAGCCGGGGACTAGCGGGAGTAGCAGATACGCAGTATTTT CASSRGLAGVADTQYF TRBJ2-3 TRBV5-4 . TRBD2
TGTGCCAGCAGCCAAGCGTGGGGGCGCGCCGGGGAGCTGTTTTTT CASSQAWGRAGELFF TRBJ2-2 TRBV14 . .
TGTGCCACCAGCAGTGGACAGGGGATCGGACAGCCCCAGCATTTT CATSSGQGIGQPQHF TRBJ1-5 TRBV15 once TRBD1
TGTGCCAGCAGCCTCCACAGGGGCATGGCGAAAAAACTGTTTTTT CASSLHRGMAKKLFF TRBJ1-4 TRBV7-8 . TRBD1
TGTGCCAGCAGTGCCCTAGCGGGGGGGGGAAGTGAGCAGTTCTTC CASSALAGGGSEQFF TRBJ2-1 TRBV14 . TRBD2
TGTGCCAGCAGTCTCACCAACAACCCGTACAATGAGCAGTTCTTC CASSLTNNPYNEQFF TRBJ2-1 TRBV27 once .
TGTGCCAGCAGTGTTCCAGGGTATGGCTACACCTTC CASSVPGYGYTF TRBJ1-2 TRBV2 . .
TGCGCCAGCAGCCAAGTCCCAGGGGGCGCCTTCAATGAGCAGTTCTTC CASSQVPGGAFNEQFF TRBJ2-1 TRBV4-1 . TRBD1
TGCGCCAGCAACCCCGGGGGTGGTTCACCCCTCCACTTT CASNPGGGSPLHF TRBJ1-6 TRBV5-1 . .
TGCGCCAGCAGCTTGGGTGGGGGCCCGGGATACAATGAGCAGTTCTTC CASSLGGGPGYNEQFF TRBJ2-1 TRBV5-1 . .
TGTGCCAGCAGCGGACCTCCGGGACAGGGAGCCAAAAACATTCAGTACTTC CASSGPPGQGAKNIQYF TRBJ2-4 TRBV7-9 . TRBD1